A single T cell receptor beta chain is shown here with its context. No antigen is known for it. Base qualities are missing; no much larger clone stands one base away. The sample originates from a study of coeliac disease (dated 2022 in TCRdb). Notes on the research overall: Because high-resolution HLA typing was not available, biased TRBV7-2 usage was examined as a proof of principle. Next-generation sequencing of rearranged TRB and TRG CDR3 regions was used on small intestinal lymphocyte fractions taken from coeliac and non-coeliac patients. The study set out to describe the TR repertoires of small intestinal T cells in active coeliac disease, refractory type I coeliac disease, and coeliac disease treated with a gluten-free diet. A total of approximately 30 patients were included in the full study, of whom some 22 had serologically confirmed coeliac disease and 8 were controls with non-small intestinal disorders. TRB sequencing worked for samples from about 28 subjects, and these included 20 to 25 paired bulk unsorted intraepithelial and lamina propria cell samples. What the work shows at the level of the full study, not this receptor alone: TRB repertoires were largely private; most amino acid sequences were unique to one sample, and V-gene usage did not differ significantly by disease group. Published gliadin-specific TRB sequences were found in about 50% of the 18 coeliac lamina propria samples but in only 1 of 6 controls. Active coeliac intraepithelial and lamina propria samples had lower TRB and TRG repertoire clonality than controls, suggesting that diverse T cells were recruited. The approach was considered by the authors to be unsuitable for unbiased detection of gliadin-specific T cells, as gliadin-specific T cells are scarce and rarely shared between patients. Cross-contamination between compartments was possible, because separating intraepithelial cells from lamina propria cells did not produce high-purity fractions.

The germline V and J ends show losses of 5 bases and 1 base respectively, and no gene match explains 6 bases of the junction. CDR1 and CDR2 are read off the germline V gene as SGHTA and FQGNSA. The CDR3, from cysteine to phenylalanine, totals 15 residues. The sequence is cut down to CDR3 DNA, 45 bases in frame from base 1. Cells were frozen in liquid nitrogen in DMSO/FBS as aliquots of approximately 500,000 cells, with a single aliquot from each fraction going to sequencing. Every one of the 30 study patients had an endoscopy and a small intestinal biopsy. Once intraepithelial cells had been isolated, the leftover biopsy tissue was digested with collagenase to release lamina propria cells. Genomic DNA was extracted from frozen unsorted cell fractions with the Qiagen DNeasy blood extraction kit. Libraries were built with the immunoSEQ multiplex PCR assay. In a multiplexed PCR, the TR loci were amplified; reverse primers were designed against J gene segments, whereas forward primers were designed against V gene segments. Amplified CDR3 regions were sequenced on the Illumina HiSeq System. The authors' analysis ran thus. A nearest-neighbour algorithm merged closely related reads to remove PCR and sequencing errors and collapse data into unique sequences. Repertoires were summarised in terms of clonality and T cell density, with T cell density defined as TR molecules per amount of genomic DNA input. CDR3 amino acid sequences present in at least 80% of unsorted samples were defined as public TRs and were then tested for differential abundance between coeliac and control samples. Every lamina propria sample was searched for matches to a list of fewer than 250 published gliadin-specific TRB sequences. Disease-group differences in clonality and density were tested with Kruskal-Wallis tests followed by Dunn post-tests. TCRdb's version of the immuneACCESS table is confined to in-frame rearrangements and falls short of the full clone set. An unresolved V gene accounts for under half of the shortfall where checked; the remainder is of unknown origin. V and J calls and clone size are those listed in that table; D and trimming were worked out from the DNA. Recorded for this sample are a few thousand clones; about 68% of them occurred a single time. The ten largest account for less than 15% of the sample.

Sample: lymphocytes from the gut lamina propria. The label giving this sample's cell subset or site can be read as: lamina propria cell (LPC) fraction of small intestinal biopsy. This receptor was identified in a human donor without celiac disease. The sequence links TRBV7-2 to TRBJ2-3, with TRBD2 identical over 7 junction bases. The CDR3 sequence is CASSAGDSRTDTQYF. The base sequence is TGTGCCAGCAGCGCGGGGGACTCACGCACAGATACGCAGTATTTT.